The clone carrying this TCR beta chain showed up just once. This table comes from immunoSEQ multiplex PCR, and its TCRdb copy is limited to in-frame clones, with some not included. Here the sample spans about 50,000 clones, 89% being singletons. Trimming cost V 3 bases and J 1 base, with 10 bases left between them. CDR3 length equals 14 residues. The V gene's germline CDR1 is SGHVS and CDR2 FQNEAQ. The data were obtained in a study of memory CD8 T cells in hepatitis C reinfection. At the level of the study: After reinfection, a couple of primary-infection resolvers became chronically infected.

Stated time point: late/post reinfection, 12 to 24 weeks after detection. Sorted cells were sequenced directly ex vivo without any in vitro expansion. People who inject drugs from Montreal's HEPCO study were the donors. Sequenced material: naive CD8+ T cells sorted from blood. The receptor comes from a man younger than 35 with hepatitis C virus infection. This chain connects TRBV7-8 to TRBJ2-7; perhaps TRBD2 as D (6 bases). The DNA of the CDR3 is TGTGCCAGCAGCTTGTTAGCGGATTCCTACGAGCAGTACTTC. It translates to CASSLLADSYEQYF. The full variable domain, completed using reference TRBV7-8 and TRBJ2-7, is GAGVSQSPRYKVAKRGQDVALRCDPISGHVSLFWYQQALGQGPEFLTYFQNEAQLDKSGLPSDRFFAERPEGSVSTLKIQRTQQEDSAVYLCASSLLADSYEQYFGPGTRLTVT.